Listed below are T cell receptor beta chains from one sample, sequenced in a study of cytomegalovirus exposure and HLA in healthy donors. Method: immunoSEQ multiplex PCR; TCRdb's copy keeps in-frame clones and lacks some. The sample includes more than 95,000 clones, around four fifths seen only once; the top ten take 8.6%. Sequencing used PBMCs. The receptors shown here come from a woman between 40 and 50 years old in good health and CMV-seropositive. Each CDR3 is given with its conserved first and last residue. Some rows have no size entry. The others give once, few or many, or a class for an expanded clone.

TRBJ2-7	TRBV5-4	NA	CASSLAGGFSYEQYF
TRBJ1-5	TRBV9	NA	CASSVGQGNQPQHF
TRBJ1-3	TRBV19	NA	CASSRTGTGGSGNTIYF
TRBJ2-1	TRBV29-1	NA	CSVSPGQGRHEQFF
TRBJ1-4	TRBV15	NA	CATSRYGTGEKLFF
TRBJ2-7	TRBV6-6	NA	CASQLAGRNYEQYF
TRBJ2-5	TRBV29-1	NA	CSTSRGERFGAQETQYF
TRBJ1-2	TRBV27	NA	CASSFSSNRGGGYTF
TRBJ1-4	TRBV4-3	NA	CASSQDFSGSVEKLFF
TRBJ1-1	TRBV5-1	NA	CASSYWDSDTEAFF
TRBJ1-3	TRBV6-1	few	CASRPTGLGNTIYF
TRBJ1-1	TRBV11-2	NA	CASSTDSNTEAFF
TRBJ1-6	TRBV10-1	NA	CASSVNGDSPLHF
TRBJ1-2	TRBV29-1	NA	CSVGQDYGYTF
TRBJ2-7	TRBV28	NA	CASKESGRAYEQYF
TRBJ1-2	TRBV9	few	CASSVGQSPGGYTF
NA	TRBV7-8	NA	CASSPSYEQYF
TRBJ1-1	TRBV7-2	NA	CASSFGGGTEAFF
TRBJ2-5	TRBV5-6	few	CASSFPLAGGETQYF
TRBJ2-3	TRBV5-1	few	CASSLETSTDTQYF
TRBJ2-7	TRBV11-2	NA	CASGTNRGPEQYF
TRBJ1-5	TRBV6-5	NA	CASSYSTGGAQHF
TRBJ2-7	TRBV5-1	NA	CASTEPGTYEQYF
TRBJ1-2	TRBV2	NA	CASGTGFNYGYTF
TRBJ1-1	TRBV15	NA	CATSRDGTGITEAFF
TRBJ2-1	TRBV7-9	NA	CASSLGRGSSYNEQFF
TRBJ2-1	TRBV18	NA	CASSPDSYNEQFF
TRBJ1-2	TRBV28	NA	CASSLGALVGYTF
TRBJ2-3	TRBV29-1	NA	CSVGSGSSTDTQYF
TRBJ1-6	TRBV2	few	CANDRDRVNSPLHF
TRBJ2-1	TRBV10-3	NA	CAISEPTFGIEQFF
TRBJ2-1	TRBV4-2	NA	CASSSGTGYVDEQFF
TRBJ1-3	TRBV28	NA	CAAGASSGNTIYF
TRBJ2-5	TRBV5-6	NA	CASSSWTSEWETQYF
TRBJ2-6	TRBV27	NA	CASTLDSSGANVLTF
TRBJ1-2	TRBV5-1	once	CASSLDRDIQRRYYGYTF
TRBJ1-1	TRBV7-2	NA	CASSFQGQDTEAFF
TRBJ2-2	TRBV25-1	NA	CASSDIRTSTGELFF
TRBJ2-7	TRBV28	NA	CASSFFGASYEQYF
TRBJ1-2	TRBV5-1	NA	CASSLGRFYGYTF
TRBJ1-6	TRBV6-5	NA	CASSGTGSNSPLHF
TRBJ2-1	TRBV2	few	CASSGQGAYNEQFF
TRBJ1-1	TRBV29-1	NA	CSVEGGTGTEAFF
TRBJ2-2	TRBV5-1	NA	CASSDRDRGPGELFF
TRBJ1-2	TRBV7-6	NA	CASSSGGNHAQGDNYGYTF
TRBJ1-4	TRBV5-1	NA	CASSLEVTGNEKLFF
TRBJ2-7	TRBV5-6	NA	CASSLGIRGRAVVDEQYF